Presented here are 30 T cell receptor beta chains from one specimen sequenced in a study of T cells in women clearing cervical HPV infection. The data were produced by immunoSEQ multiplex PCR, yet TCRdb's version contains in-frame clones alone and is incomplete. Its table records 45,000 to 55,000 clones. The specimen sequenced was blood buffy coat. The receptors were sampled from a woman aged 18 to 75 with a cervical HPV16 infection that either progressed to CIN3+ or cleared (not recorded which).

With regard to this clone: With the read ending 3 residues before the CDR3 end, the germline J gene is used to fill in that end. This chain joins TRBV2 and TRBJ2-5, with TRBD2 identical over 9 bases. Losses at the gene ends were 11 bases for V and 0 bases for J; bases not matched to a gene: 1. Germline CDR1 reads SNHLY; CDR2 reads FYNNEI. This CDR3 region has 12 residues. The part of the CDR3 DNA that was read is TGTGCCGCGGGGGGGAACCAAGAGACC. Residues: CAAGGNQET. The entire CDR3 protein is CAAGGNQETQYF.

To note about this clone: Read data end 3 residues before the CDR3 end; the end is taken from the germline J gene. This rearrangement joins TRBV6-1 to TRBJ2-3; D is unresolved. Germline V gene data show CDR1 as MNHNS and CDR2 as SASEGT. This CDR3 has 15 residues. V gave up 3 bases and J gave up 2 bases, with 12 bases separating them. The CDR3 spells CASSDNSDSTDTQYF. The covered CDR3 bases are TGTGCCAGCAGTGATAACTCAGACTCCACAGATACG.

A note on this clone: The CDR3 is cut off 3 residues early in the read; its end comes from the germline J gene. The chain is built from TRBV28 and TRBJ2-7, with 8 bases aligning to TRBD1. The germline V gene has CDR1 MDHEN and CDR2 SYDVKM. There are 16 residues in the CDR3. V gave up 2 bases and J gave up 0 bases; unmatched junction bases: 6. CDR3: CASSLSGRGLSYEQYF. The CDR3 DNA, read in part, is TGTGCCAGCAGTTTAAGTGGCAGGGGGCTCTCCTACGAG.

The CDR3 loop is CASSELGGTEAFF. Incomplete CDR3 DNA: TGCGCCAGCAGTGAGTTAGGGGGAACTGAA. This chain links TRBV10-1 with TRBJ1-1; possible D gene TRBD1, 6 bases. The read ends 3 residues shy of where the CDR3 ends; the end is completed using the germline J gene. V was cut by 1 base and J by 5 bases, with 8 bases left in between. Per germline, CDR1 WNHNN and CDR2 SYGVQD (reference sequence). CDR3 size: 13 residues.

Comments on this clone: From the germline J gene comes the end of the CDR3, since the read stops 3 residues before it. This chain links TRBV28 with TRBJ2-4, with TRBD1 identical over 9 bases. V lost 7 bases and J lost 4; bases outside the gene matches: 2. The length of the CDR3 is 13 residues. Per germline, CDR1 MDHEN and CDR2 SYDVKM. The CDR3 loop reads CASTTGGKNIQYF. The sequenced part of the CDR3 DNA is TGTGCCAGCACGACAGGGGGTAAAAACATT.

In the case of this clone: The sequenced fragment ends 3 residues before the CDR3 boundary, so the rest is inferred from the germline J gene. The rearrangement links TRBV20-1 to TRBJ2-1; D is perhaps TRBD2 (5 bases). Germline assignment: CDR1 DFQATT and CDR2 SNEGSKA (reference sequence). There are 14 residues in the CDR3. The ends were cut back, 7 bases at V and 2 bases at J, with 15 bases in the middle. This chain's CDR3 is CSERVAGAYNEQFF. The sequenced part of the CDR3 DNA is TGCAGTGAAAGGGTGGCGGGCGCCTACAATGAG.

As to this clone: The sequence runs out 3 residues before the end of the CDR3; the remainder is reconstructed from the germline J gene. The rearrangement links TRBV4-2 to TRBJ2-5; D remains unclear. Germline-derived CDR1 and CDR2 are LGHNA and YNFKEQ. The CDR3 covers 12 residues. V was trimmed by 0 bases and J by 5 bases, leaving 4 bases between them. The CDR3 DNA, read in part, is TGTGCCAGCAGCCAAGAAGGGGAGACC. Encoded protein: CASSQEGET. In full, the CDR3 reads CASSQEGETQYF.

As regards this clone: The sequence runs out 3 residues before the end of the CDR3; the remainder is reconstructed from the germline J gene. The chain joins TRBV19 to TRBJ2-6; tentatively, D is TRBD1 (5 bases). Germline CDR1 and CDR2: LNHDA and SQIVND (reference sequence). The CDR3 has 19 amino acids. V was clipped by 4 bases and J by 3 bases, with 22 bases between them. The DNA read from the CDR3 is TGTGCCAGTAGTAGGAACAGGCTGCGTGATATTGATGGGGCCAACGTC. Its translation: CASSRNRLRDIDGANV. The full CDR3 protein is CASSRNRLRDIDGANVLTF. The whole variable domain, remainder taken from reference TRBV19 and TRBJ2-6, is DGGITQSPKYLFRKEGQNVTLSCEQNLNHDAMYWYRQDPGQGLRLIYYSQIVNDFQKGDIAEGYSVSREKKESFPLTVTSAQKNPTAFYLCASSRNRLRDIDGANVLTFGAGSRLTVL.

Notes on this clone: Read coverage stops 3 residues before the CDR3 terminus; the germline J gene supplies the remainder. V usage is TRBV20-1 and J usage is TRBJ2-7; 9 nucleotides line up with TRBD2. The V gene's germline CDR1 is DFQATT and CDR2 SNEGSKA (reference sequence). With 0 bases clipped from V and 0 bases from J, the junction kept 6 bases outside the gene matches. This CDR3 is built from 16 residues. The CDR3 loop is CSARDRASGTSYEQYF. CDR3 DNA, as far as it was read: TGCAGTGCTAGAGATCGGGCTAGCGGGACCTCCTACGAG.

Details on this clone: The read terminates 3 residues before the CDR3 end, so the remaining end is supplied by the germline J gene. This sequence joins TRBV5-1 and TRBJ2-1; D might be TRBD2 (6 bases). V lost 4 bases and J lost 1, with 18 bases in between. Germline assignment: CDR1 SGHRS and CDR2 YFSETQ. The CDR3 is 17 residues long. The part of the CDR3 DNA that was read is TGCGCCAGCAGCCTGGCTGGGGGACTTGGGTCCTACAATGAG. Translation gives CASSLAGGLGSYNE. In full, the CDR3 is CASSLAGGLGSYNEQFF.

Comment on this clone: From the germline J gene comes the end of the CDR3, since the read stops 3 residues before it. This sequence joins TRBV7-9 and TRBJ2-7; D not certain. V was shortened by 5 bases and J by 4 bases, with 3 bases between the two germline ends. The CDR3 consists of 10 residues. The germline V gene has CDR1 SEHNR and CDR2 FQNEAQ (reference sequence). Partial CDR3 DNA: TGTGCCAGCAGCCAATACGAG. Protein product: CASSQYE. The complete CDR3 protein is CASSQYEQYF.

The DNA read from the CDR3 is TGTGCCACCAGCCAGGGATTAGAGACC. Translation: CATSQGLET. In full, the CDR3 reads CATSQGLETQYF. The gene calls are TRBV15 and TRBJ2-5; possibly TRBD1 for D (5 bases). Sequencing ends 3 residues short of the CDR3 end; the germline J gene provides the rest. Trimming removed 5 bases at V and 4 bases at J, with 8 bases between. Germline CDR1 and CDR2: LNHNV and YYDKDF (reference sequence). This CDR3 contains 12 residues.

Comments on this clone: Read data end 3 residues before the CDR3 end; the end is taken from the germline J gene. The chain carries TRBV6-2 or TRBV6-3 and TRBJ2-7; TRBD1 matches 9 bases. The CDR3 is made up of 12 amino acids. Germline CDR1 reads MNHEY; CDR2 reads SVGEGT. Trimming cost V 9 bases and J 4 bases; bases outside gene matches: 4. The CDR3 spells CASTGGAYEQYF. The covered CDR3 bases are TGTGCCAGTACAGGGGGCGCGTACGAG.

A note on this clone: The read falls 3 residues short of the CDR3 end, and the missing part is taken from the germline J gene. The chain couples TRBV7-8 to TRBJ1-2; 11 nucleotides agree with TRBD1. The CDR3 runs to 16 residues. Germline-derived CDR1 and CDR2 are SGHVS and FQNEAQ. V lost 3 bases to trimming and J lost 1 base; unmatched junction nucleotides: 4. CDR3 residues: CASSFSGQGGNYGYTF. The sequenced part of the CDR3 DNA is TGTGCCAGCAGCTTTTCGGGACAGGGGGGTAACTATGGC. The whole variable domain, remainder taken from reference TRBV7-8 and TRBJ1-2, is GAGVSQSPRYKVAKRGQDVALRCDPISGHVSLFWYQQALGQGPEFLTYFQNEAQLDKSGLPSDRFFAERPEGSVSTLKIQRTQQEDSAVYLCASSFSGQGGNYGYTFGSGTRLTVV.

This CDR3 reads CASSYLTGMDGYTF. The CDR3 DNA, read in part, is TGTGCCAGCAGTTACCTGACAGGGATGGATGGC. The chain employs TRBV6-2 or TRBV6-3 and TRBJ1-2; 7 nucleotides line up with TRBD1. The sequenced fragment ends 3 residues before the CDR3 boundary, so the rest is inferred from the germline J gene. Germline V lookup: CDR1 MNHEY, CDR2 SVGEGT. The V gene end was trimmed by 2 bases and the J gene end by 6 bases; junction bases not matched to a gene: 6. CDR3 length: 14 residues.

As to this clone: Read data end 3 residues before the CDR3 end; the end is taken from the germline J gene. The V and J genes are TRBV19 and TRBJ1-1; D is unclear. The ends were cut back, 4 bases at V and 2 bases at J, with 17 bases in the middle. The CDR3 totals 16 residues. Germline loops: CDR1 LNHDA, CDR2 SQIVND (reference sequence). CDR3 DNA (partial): TGTGCCAGTAGTACCCGATCACAGATCCTTAACACTGAA. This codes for CASSTRSQILNTE. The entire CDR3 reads CASSTRSQILNTEAFF.

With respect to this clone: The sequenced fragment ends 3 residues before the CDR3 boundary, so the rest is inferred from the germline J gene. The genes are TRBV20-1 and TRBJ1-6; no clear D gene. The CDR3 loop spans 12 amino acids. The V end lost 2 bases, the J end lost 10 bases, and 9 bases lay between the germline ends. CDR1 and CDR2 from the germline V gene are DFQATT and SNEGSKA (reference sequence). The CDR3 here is CSARRSESPLHF. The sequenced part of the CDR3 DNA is TGCAGTGCTAGAAGGAGCGAGTCACCC.

The covered CDR3 bases are TGCAGTGCTAGAGATTTGGGGTCTCCAGGGGATACG. Amino acids: CSARDLGSPGDT. In full, the CDR3 reads CSARDLGSPGDTQYF. The V and J genes are TRBV20-1 and TRBJ2-3; possible D gene TRBD1, 5 bases. The sequenced fragment ends 3 residues before the CDR3 boundary, so the rest is inferred from the germline J gene. The CDR3 covers 15 residues. Between the trimmed V and J ends, which lost 0 bases and 6 bases, there was a span of 16 bases. The germline V gene encodes CDR1 DFQATT and CDR2 SNEGSKA (reference sequence).

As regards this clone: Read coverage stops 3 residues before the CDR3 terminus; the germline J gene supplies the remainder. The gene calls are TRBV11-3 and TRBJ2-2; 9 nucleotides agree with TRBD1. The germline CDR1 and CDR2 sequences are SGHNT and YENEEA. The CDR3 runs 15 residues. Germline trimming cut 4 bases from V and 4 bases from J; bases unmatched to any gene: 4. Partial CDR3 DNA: TGTGCCAGCAGCTCGGGACAGGGATCCACCGGGGAG. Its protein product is CASSSGQGSTGE. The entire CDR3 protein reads CASSSGQGSTGELFF.

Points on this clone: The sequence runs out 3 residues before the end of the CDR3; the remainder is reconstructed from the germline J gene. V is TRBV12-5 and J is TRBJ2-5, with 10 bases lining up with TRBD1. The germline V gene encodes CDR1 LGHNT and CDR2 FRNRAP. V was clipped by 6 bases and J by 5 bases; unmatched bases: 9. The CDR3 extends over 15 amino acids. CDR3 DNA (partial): TGTGCTAGTGGGCCCGGGACAGGGGTATTGGAGACC. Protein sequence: CASGPGTGVLET. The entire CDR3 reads CASGPGTGVLETQYF.

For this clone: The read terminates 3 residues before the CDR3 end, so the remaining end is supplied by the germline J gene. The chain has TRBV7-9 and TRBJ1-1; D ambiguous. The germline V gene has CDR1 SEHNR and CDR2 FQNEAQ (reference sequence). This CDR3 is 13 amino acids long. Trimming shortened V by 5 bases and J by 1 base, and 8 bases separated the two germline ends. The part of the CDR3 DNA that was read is TGTGCCAGCAGCCCGGGTAGGAACACTGAA. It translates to CASSPGRNTE. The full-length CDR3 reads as CASSPGRNTEAFF.

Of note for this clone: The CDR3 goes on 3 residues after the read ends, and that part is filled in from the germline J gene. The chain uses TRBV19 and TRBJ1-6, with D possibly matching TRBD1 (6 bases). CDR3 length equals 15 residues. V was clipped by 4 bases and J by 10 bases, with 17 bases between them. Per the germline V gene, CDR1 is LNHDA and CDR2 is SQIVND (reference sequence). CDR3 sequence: CASSNGGGGLSPLHF. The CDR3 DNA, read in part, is TGTGCCAGTAGTAATGGAGGGGGTGGATTGTCACCC.

The part of the CDR3 DNA that was read is TGTGCCAGCAGCCCACCTGGCCTAGCCAAAAACATT. Residues: CASSPPGLAKNI. The full CDR3 protein is CASSPPGLAKNIQYF. This chain uses TRBV7-2 with TRBJ2-4; D remains unclear. The CDR3 extends 3 residues past the end of the read, so its final part is completed from the germline J gene. Germline CDR1 is SGHTA and CDR2 is FQGNSA. The V end was cut by 5 bases, the J end by 0 bases, with 11 bases between. CDR3 length: 15 amino acids.

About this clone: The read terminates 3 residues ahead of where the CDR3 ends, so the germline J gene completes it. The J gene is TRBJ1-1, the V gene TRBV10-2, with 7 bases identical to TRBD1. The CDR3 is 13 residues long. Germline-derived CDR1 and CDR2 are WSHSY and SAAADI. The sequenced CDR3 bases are TGCGCCAGCAACCAAGGGGGCGCGACATGG. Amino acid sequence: CASNQGGATW. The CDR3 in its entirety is CASNQGGATWAFF.

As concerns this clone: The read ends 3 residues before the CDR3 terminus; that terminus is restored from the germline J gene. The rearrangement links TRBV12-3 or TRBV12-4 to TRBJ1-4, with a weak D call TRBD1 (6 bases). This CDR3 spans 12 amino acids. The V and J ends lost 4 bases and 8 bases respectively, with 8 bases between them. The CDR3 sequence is CASSSQGEKLFF. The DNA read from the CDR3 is TGTGCCAGCAGTTCCCAGGGGGAAAAA.

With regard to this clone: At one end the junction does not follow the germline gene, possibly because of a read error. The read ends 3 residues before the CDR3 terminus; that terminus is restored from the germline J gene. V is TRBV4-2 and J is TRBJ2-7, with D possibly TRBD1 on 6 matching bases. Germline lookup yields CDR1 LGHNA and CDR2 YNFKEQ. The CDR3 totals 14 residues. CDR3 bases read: TGCGCCAGCAGCCAAGATATGGGGGCGAACGAG. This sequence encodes CASSQDMGANE. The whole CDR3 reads CASSQDMGANEQYF.

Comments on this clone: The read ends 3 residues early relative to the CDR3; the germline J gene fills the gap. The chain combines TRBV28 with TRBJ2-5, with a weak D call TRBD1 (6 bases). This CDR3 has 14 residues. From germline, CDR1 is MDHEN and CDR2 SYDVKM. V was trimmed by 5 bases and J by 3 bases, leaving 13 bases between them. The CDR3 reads CASSAPTGEETQYF. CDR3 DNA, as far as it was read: TGTGCCAGCAGTGCACCGACAGGAGAAGAGACC.

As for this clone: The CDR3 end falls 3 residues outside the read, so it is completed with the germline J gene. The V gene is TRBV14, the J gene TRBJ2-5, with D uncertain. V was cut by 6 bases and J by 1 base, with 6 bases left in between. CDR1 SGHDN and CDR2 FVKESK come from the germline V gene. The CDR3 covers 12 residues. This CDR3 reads CASRRFQETQYF. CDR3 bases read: TGTGCCAGCAGACGGTTCCAAGAGACC.

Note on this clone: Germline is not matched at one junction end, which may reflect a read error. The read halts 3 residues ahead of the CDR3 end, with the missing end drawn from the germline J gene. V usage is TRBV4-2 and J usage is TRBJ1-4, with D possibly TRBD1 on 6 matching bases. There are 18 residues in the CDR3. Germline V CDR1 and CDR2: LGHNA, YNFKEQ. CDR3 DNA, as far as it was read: TGCGCCAGCAGCCAGGAAGCGATGGGGGGGGGCGCGGGTGAAAAA. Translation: CASSQEAMGGGAGEK. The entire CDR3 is CASSQEAMGGGAGEKLFF.

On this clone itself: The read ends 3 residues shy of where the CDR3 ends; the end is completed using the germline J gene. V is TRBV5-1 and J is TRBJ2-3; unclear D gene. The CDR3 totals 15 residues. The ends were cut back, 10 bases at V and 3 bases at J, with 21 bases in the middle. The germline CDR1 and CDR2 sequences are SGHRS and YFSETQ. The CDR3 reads CASSPEAYGTDTQYF. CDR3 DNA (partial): TGCGCCTCCTCCCCCGAGGCTTACGGGACAGATACG. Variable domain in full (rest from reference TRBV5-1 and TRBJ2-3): KAGVTQTPRYLIKTRGQQVTLSCSPISGHRSVSWYQQTPGQGLQFLFEYFSETQRNKGNFPGRFSGRQFSNSRSEMNVSTLELGDSALYLCASSPEAYGTDTQYFGPGTRLTVL.